These T cell receptor beta chains were read from a single sample in a study of blood T cell repertoires in COVID-19. Here immunoSEQ multiplex PCR was the method, and the copy in TCRdb shows in-frame clones only, minus some. The profile shows 200,000 or so clones, around 81% of them singletons. Sequencing input: PBMCs or T cells enriched from blood (not recorded which). These receptors came from a man in his forties who had recovered from COVID-19. CDR3s include the opening cysteine and the closing phenylalanine or tryptophan. The D gene is left open where the match is weak. Clone size is not always given. Where it is, it says once, few, many or a class for expanded clones.

clone size: .
D gene: .
J gene: TRBJ1-1
V gene: TRBV29-1
CDR3 DNA: TGCAGCGTTGGGCACAGGGTTGGCACTGAAGCTTTCTTT
CDR3 protein: CSVGHRVGTEAFF

clone size: .
D gene: TRBD2
J gene: TRBJ2-2
V gene: TRBV2
CDR3 DNA: TGTGCCAGCAAATGGACTAGCGGGGGGGACGTACCTAACACCGGGGAGCTGTTTTTT
CDR3 protein: CASKWTSGGDVPNTGELFF

clone size: .
D gene: .
J gene: TRBJ2-1
V gene: TRBV6-6
CDR3 DNA: TGTGCCAGCGGAGGGGCGCAATACGAGCAGTTCTTC
CDR3 protein: CASGGAQYEQFF

clone size: .
D gene: TRBD1
J gene: TRBJ1-2
V gene: TRBV12-3/TRBV12-4
CDR3 DNA: TGTGCCAGCAGTCCCTCCGGGACAGGGAGAGCGGCCTTC
CDR3 protein: CASSPSGTGRAAF

clone size: .
D gene: TRBD1
J gene: TRBJ1-1
V gene: TRBV29-1
CDR3 DNA: TGCAGCGTTAGAATCGGACAGGCCGAGGGAGCTTTCTTT
CDR3 protein: CSVRIGQAEGAFF

clone size: .
D gene: TRBD1
J gene: TRBJ2-7
V gene: TRBV18
CDR3 DNA: TGTGCCAGCTCACCCTTACCGGGACAGGGTTACGAGCAGTACTTC
CDR3 protein: CASSPLPGQGYEQYF

clone size: .
D gene: TRBD1
J gene: TRBJ2-3
V gene: TRBV10-3
CDR3 DNA: TGTGCCATCAGCGCGGCAGGGGGTGTTGATACGCAGTATTTT
CDR3 protein: CAISAAGGVDTQYF

clone size: .
D gene: .
J gene: TRBJ2-7
V gene: TRBV15
CDR3 DNA: TGTGCCACCAGCAGAGAAGGGAGACAAGCTAGAAGATACTTC
CDR3 protein: CATSREGRQARRYF

clone size: .
D gene: .
J gene: TRBJ2-7
V gene: TRBV7-9
CDR3 DNA: TGTGCCAGCAGCTTAGCAGGGGCAGTCTCCTACGAGCAGTACTTC
CDR3 protein: CASSLAGAVSYEQYF

clone size: once
D gene: .
J gene: TRBJ2-7
V gene: TRBV2
CDR3 DNA: TGTGCCAGCAGTGAAGGGCAGGGGCGTGAGCAGTACTTC
CDR3 protein: CASSEGQGREQYF